This T cell receptor beta chain was recovered during a study of T cell repertoires in cytomegalovirus infection. As for the study in general: The authors used CMV epitopes that were HLA-C-restricted (recently identified) and HLA-B-restricted (well studied). Public TCR beta signature analysis indicated the presence of both CMV infection and matching HLA type. Study-level results: Totalled public TCR beta family frequency picked out people who carried CMV plus the relevant HLA. HLA-C-restricted CMV-specific TCR beta clonotypes prevailed in the ex vivo response.

This clonotype was recorded many times. Its antigen is as yet unknown. This CDR3 has 14 residues. The ends were cut back, 5 bases at V and 0 bases at J, with 10 bases in the middle. Germline CDR1 SGHTA, CDR2 FQGTGA. From the reads, TCRdb called clonotypes with MiXCR, one entry per CDR3 protein. There are 650,000 to 850,000 distinct CDR3 sequences in the sample; approximately 32% occur only once, and around 13% lies in the top ten. The clonotype comes from a human donor in good health (CMV status not recorded). Some clones in this sample may be carry-over from other donors' samples. The chain joins TRBV7-3 to TRBJ2-5; possible D gene TRBD1, 6 bases. The source material was cultured CD8+ T cells from PBMCs, sampled from culture after CMV antigen stimulation. The CDR3 coding sequence is TGTGCCAGCAGCGTGACAGGAAACCAAGAGACCCAGTACTTC. Translating it yields CASSVTGNQETQYF. Complete variable domain (other parts from reference TRBV7-3 and TRBJ2-5): GAGVSQTPSNKVTEKGKYVELRCDPISGHTALYWYRQSLGQGPEFLIYFQGTGAADDSGLPNDRFFAVRPEGSVSTLKIQRTERGDSAVYLCASSVTGNQETQYFGPGTRLLVL.